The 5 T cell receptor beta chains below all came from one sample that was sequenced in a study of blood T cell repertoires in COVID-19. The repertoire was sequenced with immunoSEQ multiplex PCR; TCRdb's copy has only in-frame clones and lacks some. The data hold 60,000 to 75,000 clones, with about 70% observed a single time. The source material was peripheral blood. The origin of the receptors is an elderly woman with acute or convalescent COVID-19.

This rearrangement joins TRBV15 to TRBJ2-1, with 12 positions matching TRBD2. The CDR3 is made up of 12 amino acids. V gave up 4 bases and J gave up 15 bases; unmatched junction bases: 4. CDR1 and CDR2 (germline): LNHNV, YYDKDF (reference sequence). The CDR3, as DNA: TGTGCCACCAGCACGACTAGCGGGAGTTTGTTCTTC. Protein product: CATSTTSGSLFF.

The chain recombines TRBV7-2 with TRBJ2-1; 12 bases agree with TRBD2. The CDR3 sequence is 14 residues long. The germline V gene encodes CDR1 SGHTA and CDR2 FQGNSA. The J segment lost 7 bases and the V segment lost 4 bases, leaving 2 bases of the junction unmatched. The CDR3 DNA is TGTGCCAGCAGCTGGACTAGCGGGGAGAATGAGCAGTTCTTC. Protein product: CASSWTSGENEQFF.

The CDR3 loop is CASGQGGFNYGYTF. CDR3 DNA sequence: TGTGCGAGCGGCCAGGGGGGCTTTAACTATGGCTACACCTTC. The chain recombines TRBV28 with TRBJ1-2; 7 nucleotides match TRBD1. Germline CDR1 and CDR2: MDHEN and SYDVKM. This CDR3 spans 14 amino acids.

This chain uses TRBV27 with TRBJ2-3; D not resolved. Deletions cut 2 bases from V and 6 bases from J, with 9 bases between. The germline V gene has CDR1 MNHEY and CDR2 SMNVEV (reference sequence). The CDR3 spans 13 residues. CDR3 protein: CASSLQDWDTQYF. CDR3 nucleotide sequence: TGTGCCAGCAGTTTACAAGACTGGGATACGCAGTATTTT.

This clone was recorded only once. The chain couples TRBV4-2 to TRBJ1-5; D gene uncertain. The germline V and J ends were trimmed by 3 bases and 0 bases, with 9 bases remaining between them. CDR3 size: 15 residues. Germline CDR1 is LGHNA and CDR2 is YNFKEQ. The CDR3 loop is CASSHEFYSNQPQHF. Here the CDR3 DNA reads TGTGCCAGCAGCCACGAGTTTTATAGCAATCAGCCCCAGCATTTT.